This T cell receptor beta chain is from a study of blood T cells in healthy people across ages. The table lists this clonotype with a few counts. Peripheral blood from each donor was collected in a volume of 8 to 10 milliliters. It was with a sample-barcoded 5' primer and a J-beta primer mix that a second PCR of roughly 7 to 12 cycles was run. Each CDR3 protein is one row after TCRdb ran MiXCR on the 5' RACE reads. The sample has more than 1.4 million distinct CDR3 sequences; around 42% are singletons. This receptor was obtained from a young woman in good health. The sequenced sample was blood.

The CDR3 loop is CASSDQKGLAGDTQYF. The CDR3, as DNA: TGTGCCAGCAGTGACCAAAAGGGCCTAGCGGGAGATACGCAGTATTTT. The chain combines TRBV25-1 with TRBJ2-3, with 8 bases aligning to TRBD2. Germline V gene sequence: CDR1 MGHDK, CDR2 SYGVNS. V lost 3 bases and J lost 5; bases outside the gene matches: 10. This CDR3 is 16 amino acids long.